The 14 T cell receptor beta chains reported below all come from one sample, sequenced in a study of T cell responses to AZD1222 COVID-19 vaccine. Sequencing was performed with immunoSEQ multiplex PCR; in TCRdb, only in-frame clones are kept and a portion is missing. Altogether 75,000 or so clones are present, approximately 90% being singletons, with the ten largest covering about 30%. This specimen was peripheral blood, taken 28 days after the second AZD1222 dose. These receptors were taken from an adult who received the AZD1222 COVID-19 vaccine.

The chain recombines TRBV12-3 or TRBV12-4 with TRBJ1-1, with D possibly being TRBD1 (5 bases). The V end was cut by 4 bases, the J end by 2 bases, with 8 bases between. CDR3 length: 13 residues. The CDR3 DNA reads TGTGCCAGCAGTTCGGGGGTTAACACTGAAGCTTTCTTT. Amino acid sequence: CASSSGVNTEAFF.

CDR3 region: CASSRSQGYYGYTF. The CDR3 region has the DNA TGTGCCAGCAGTAGATCCCAGGGATACTATGGCTACACCTTC. This chain joins TRBV28 and TRBJ1-2; TRBD1 is a possible D gene (5 bases). The CDR3 has 14 amino acids. Trimming took 5 bases from V and 3 from J, leaving 13 bases between them. Looked up from germline, CDR1 is MDHEN and CDR2 is SYDVKM.

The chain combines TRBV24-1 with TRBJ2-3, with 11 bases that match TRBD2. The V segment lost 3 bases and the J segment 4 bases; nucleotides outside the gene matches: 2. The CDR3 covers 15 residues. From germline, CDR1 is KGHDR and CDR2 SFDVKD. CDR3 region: CATSDGTSGPDTQYF. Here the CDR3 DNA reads TGTGCCACCAGTGATGGGACTAGCGGACCAGATACGCAGTATTTT.

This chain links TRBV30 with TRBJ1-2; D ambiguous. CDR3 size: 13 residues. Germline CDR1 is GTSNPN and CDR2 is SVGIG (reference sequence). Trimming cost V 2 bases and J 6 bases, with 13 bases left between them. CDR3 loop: CAWSSGITDGYTF. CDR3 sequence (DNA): TGTGCCTGGAGTTCAGGAATTACAGATGGCTACACCTTC.

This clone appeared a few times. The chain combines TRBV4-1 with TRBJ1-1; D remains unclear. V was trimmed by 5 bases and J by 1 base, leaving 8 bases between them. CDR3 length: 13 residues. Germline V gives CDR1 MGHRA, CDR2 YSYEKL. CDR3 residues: CASSNGRNTEAFF. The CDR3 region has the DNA TGCGCCAGCAGCAACGGTCGGAACACTGAAGCTTTCTTT.

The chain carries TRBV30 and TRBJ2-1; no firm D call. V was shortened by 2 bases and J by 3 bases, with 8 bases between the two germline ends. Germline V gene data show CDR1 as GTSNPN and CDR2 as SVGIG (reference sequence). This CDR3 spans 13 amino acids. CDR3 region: CAWSNYIYNEQFF. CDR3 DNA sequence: TGTGCCTGGAGTAACTACATCTACAATGAGCAGTTCTTC.

The CDR3 sequence is CASSLEGSSYNEQFF. CDR3 nucleotides: TGTGCCAGCAGCTTGGAGGGGAGCTCCTACAATGAGCAGTTCTTC. The J gene is TRBJ2-1, the V gene TRBV5-5, with D perhaps given as TRBD1 or TRBD2 (5 bases each). There are 15 residues in the CDR3. Germline V lookup: CDR1 SGHKS, CDR2 YYEKEE (reference sequence). With 0 bases removed from V and 0 bases from J, the gap between germline ends came to 7 bases.

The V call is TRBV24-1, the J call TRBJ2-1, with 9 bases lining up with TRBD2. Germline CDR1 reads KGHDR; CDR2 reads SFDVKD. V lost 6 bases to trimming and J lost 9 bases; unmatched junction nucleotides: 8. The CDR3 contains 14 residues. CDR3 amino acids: CATSTLAGASEQFF. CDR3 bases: TGTGCCACCAGTACCTTAGCGGGAGCGAGTGAGCAGTTCTTC.

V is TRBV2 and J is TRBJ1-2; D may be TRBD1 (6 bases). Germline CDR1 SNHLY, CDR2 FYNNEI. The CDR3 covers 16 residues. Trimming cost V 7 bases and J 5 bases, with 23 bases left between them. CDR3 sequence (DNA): TGTGCCAGCACCCGCGGACGGACAGAAGCGAGGTATGGCTACACCTTC. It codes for CASTRGRTEARYGYTF. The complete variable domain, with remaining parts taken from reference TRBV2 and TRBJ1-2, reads EPEVTQTPSHQVTQMGQEVILRCVPISNHLYFYWYRQILGQKVEFLVSFYNNEISEKSEIFDDQFSVERPDGSNFTLKIRSTKLEDSAMYFCASTRGRTEARYGYTFGSGTRLTVV.

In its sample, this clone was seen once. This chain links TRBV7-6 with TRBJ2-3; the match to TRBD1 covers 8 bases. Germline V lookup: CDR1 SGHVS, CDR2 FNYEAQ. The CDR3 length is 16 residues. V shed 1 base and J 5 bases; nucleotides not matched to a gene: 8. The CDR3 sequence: CASSLVRGRGQDTQYF. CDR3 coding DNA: TGTGCCAGCAGCTTAGTAAGGGGCAGGGGGCAAGATACGCAGTATTTT.

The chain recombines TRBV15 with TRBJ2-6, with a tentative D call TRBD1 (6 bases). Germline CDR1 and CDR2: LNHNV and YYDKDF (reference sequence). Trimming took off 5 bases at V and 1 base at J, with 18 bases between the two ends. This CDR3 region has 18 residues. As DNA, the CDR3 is TGTGCCACCAGCCCCCTCAGGGGAGTTCCTTCTGGGGCCAACGTCCTGACTTTC. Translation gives CATSPLRGVPSGANVLTF.

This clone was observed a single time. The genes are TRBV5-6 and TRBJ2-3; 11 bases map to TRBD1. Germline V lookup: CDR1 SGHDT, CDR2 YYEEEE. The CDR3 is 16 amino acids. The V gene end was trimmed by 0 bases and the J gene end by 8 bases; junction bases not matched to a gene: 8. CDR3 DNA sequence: TGTGCCAGCAGCTTGGAGGGACAGGGGGGTAGAGGTACGCAGTATTTT. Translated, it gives CASSLEGQGGRGTQYF.

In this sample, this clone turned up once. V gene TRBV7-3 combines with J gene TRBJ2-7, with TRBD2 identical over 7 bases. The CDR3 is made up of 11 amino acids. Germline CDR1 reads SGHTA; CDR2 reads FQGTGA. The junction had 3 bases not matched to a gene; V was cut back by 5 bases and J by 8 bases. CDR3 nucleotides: TGTGCCAGCAGCGACGGGACTAAGCAGTACTTC. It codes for CASSDGTKQYF.

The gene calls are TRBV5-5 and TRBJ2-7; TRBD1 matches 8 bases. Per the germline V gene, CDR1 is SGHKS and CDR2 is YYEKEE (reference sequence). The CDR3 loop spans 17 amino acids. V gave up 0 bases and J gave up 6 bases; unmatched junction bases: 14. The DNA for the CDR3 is TGTGCCAGCAGCTTGGCGCAGGCAGGGGGCCAAGGTTCCGAGCAGTACTTC. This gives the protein CASSLAQAGGQGSEQYF.